This TCR beta chain originates from a study of vaccination and CD4 T cells after COVID-19 (dated by TCRdb to between 2021 and 2023). Regarding the study in general: Every convalescent patient had a positive nasal swab PCR test for SARS-CoV-2, with mild disease in several patients and severe disease in one. The convalescent cohort comprised six males and four females, including two Hispanic individuals, seven Caucasians, two Asians and one multiracial person. Two doses of either the Pfizer-BioNTech BNT162b2 vaccine (n=8) or the Moderna mRNA-1273 vaccine (n=2) were administered to participants. Post-COVID blood samples were collected from convalescent patients a median of approximately 93 days after diagnosis, with a range of roughly 35 to 170 days. Post-vaccine blood samples were taken a median of 72 days after the second vaccine dose, with a range of roughly 14 to 250 days. In ten to eleven COVID-19 convalescent patients and a handful of infection-naive healthy vaccine recipients, the spike-specific CD4+ TCR repertoire before mRNA vaccination was compared with the repertoire after mRNA vaccination.

The germline ends are 13 bases apart after V is trimmed by 6 bases and J by 10 bases. Taken from the germline V gene, the CDR1 and CDR2 loops are MNHNS and SASEGT. The CDR3 covers 12 residues, taking in both the cysteine and the phenylalanine. Only the CDR3 part of the read is kept: 36 bases, read in frame from the first base. The full study reports these points: In convalescent patients, nearly all vaccine-specific clones (304 of 307) were found to be mono-reactive for SARS-CoV-2 spike rather than cross-reactive with common cold coronaviruses. The study included relatively few convalescent patients and did not analyze early timepoints after natural infection. Among the post-vaccine SARS-CoV-2-reactive clones in convalescent patients, a median around 86% showed up only after vaccination, which suggests vaccine-specific priming. The median count of SARS-CoV-2-reactive clonotypes went up from under 25 after infection to a few dozen after vaccination, although the change was not significant.

Details on this clonotype: Its antigen target is currently unknown. Base qualities were left out, and no much larger clone turns up one base away.

The library was generated by PCR. Reads for this sample came from an Illumina iSeq 100. Concerning the study's data processing: Non-productive sequences were removed, and CDR3s that did not start with C, did not end with F or W, or were shorter than 7 amino acids were discarded. Similarity between CDR3 sequences was evaluated in R version 3.6.1 using Levenshtein distances (stringdist) and unrooted phylogenetic trees (ape). TCRdb reprocessing: public reads trimmed at Q25 with fastp, clones called with MiXCR, in-frame beta chains kept. Each entry merges the rows of one CDR3 protein and shows their most common DNA and genes. TCRdb's processing, not the authors', yielded these V and J calls. This sample has 20,000 to 25,000 distinct CDR3 sequences in its table, and roughly 53% of those were observed once. The ten largest account for less than 1.5% of the sample. Positive SARS-CoV-2 PCR tests in the convalescent patients dated from March to December 2020, before Alpha, Beta and Delta variants emerged in the United States. Ficoll-Paque Plus gradient centrifugation was used to isolate PBMCs from whole blood, and the isolated PBMCs were then either used fresh or cryopreserved at -140C.

The sequencing used CD4+ T cells from blood, collected before SARS-CoV-2 vaccination. The clonotype originates from a human donor who had recovered from COVID-19. Recombination connected TRBV6-1 to TRBJ1-5; TRBD1 might be the D gene, on 6 matching bases. The bases read TGTGCCAGCAGCCGAGGGGGTGGTCCCCAGCATTTT. Protein translation: CASSRGGGPQHF.